This entry lists 23 T cell receptor beta chains sequenced from one sample in a study of blood T cell repertoires in COVID-19. The data were produced by immunoSEQ multiplex PCR, yet TCRdb's version contains in-frame clones alone and is incomplete. The repertoire includes about 20,000 clones, 79% of them detected once, and just over 55% sits in the top ten. The sample comprised peripheral blood. The receptor set was obtained from a man older than 75 with acute or convalescent COVID-19.

V and J are TRBV28 and TRBJ1-2; TRBD1 is a possible D gene (6 bases). CDR1 and CDR2 from the germline V gene are MDHEN and SYDVKM. Deletions cut 5 bases from V and 4 bases from J, with 23 bases between. The CDR3 loop spans 17 amino acids. The CDR3 region is CASSPPRGGRVAYGYTF. The CDR3 nucleotides are TGTGCCAGCAGTCCCCCCCGGGGGGGCAGGGTGGCCTATGGCTACACCTTC.

The rearrangement uses TRBV7-9 and TRBJ2-7; tentative D call: TRBD1 (7 bases). Germline V gene sequence: CDR1 SEHNR, CDR2 FQNEAQ (reference sequence). Trimming took 5 bases from V and 2 from J, leaving 10 bases between them. The CDR3 length is 13 residues. CDR3 sequence: CASSRGTAYEQYF. The CDR3 coding sequence is TGTGCCAGCAGCCGGGGGACAGCCTACGAGCAGTACTTC.

The rearrangement uses TRBV9 and TRBJ2-1, with 12 bases that match TRBD1. This CDR3 comprises 15 residues. The J segment lost 8 bases and the V segment lost 4 bases, leaving 7 bases of the junction unmatched. Germline CDR1 SGDLS, CDR2 YYNGEE. The CDR3 DNA is TGTGCCAGCAGCCCCACCGGGACAGGGGGCGATGAGCAGTTCTTC. Protein sequence: CASSPTGTGGDEQFF.

This clone was picked up a small number of times. The chain links TRBV6-6 to TRBJ1-4; D unclear. Germline CDR1 is MNHNY and CDR2 is SVGAGI (reference sequence). V lost 7 bases and J 4 bases, leaving 13 bases between the germline ends. CDR3 size: 14 residues. CDR3 bases: TGTGCCAGCACCCAAGAGCGTATTAATGAAAAACTGTTTTTT. Translation gives CASTQERINEKLFF.

The V and J genes are TRBV6-2 or TRBV6-3 and TRBJ2-3; D is uncertain. This CDR3 has 15 residues. The V and J ends lost 2 bases and 1 base respectively, with 10 bases between them. Germline CDR1 is MNHEY and CDR2 is SVGEGT. CDR3 protein: CASSYLIGRTDTQYF. The CDR3 nucleotides are TGTGCCAGCAGTTACCTAATTGGTCGCACAGATACGCAGTATTTT.

The rearrangement uses TRBV9 and TRBJ2-3; 9 bases agree with TRBD1. Germline V gene lookup returns CDR1 SGDLS and CDR2 YYNGEE. This CDR3 spans 17 amino acids. V was pared by 3 bases and J by 3 bases, with 11 bases of the junction left unmatched. CDR3: CASSAPRDREKTDTQYF. The DNA for the CDR3 is TGTGCCAGCAGCGCCCCTCGGGACAGGGAAAAAACAGATACGCAGTATTTT.

The CDR3 DNA is TGTGCCAGCAGCCAACCGGGACTAGGGTTCGGCACCGGGGAGCTGTTTTTT. Protein product: CASSQPGLGFGTGELFF. The chain recombines TRBV3-1 (or the pseudogene TRBV3-2) with TRBJ2-2; 8 nucleotides match TRBD2. The ends lost 2 bases at V and 4 bases at J; junction bases unmatched: 9. The CDR3 runs 17 residues. Per the germline V gene, CDR1 is LGHDT and CDR2 is YNNKEL (reference sequence).

The chain recombines TRBV7-2 with TRBJ2-3, with 16 bases fitting TRBD2. Trimming at V came to 1 base and at J to 5 bases, leaving 6 bases not matched to a gene. This CDR3 comprises 18 residues. Germline V gene lookup returns CDR1 SGHTA and CDR2 FQGNSA. CDR3 sequence (DNA): TGTGCCAGCAGCTTAGTGGGACTAGCGGGAGGGCCTGGAGATACGCAGTATTTT. This translates into CASSLVGLAGGPGDTQYF.

The J gene is TRBJ2-2, the V gene TRBV19; D might be TRBD1 (6 bases). There are 16 residues in the CDR3. Trimming shortened V by 3 bases and J by 2 bases, and 13 bases separated the two germline ends. Germline CDR1 is LNHDA and CDR2 is SQIVND (reference sequence). DNA for the CDR3: TGTGCCAGTAGTATTGGACAGAACCTTAACACCGGGGAGCTGTTTTTT. Its translation: CASSIGQNLNTGELFF.

The rearrangement joins TRBV6-6 to TRBJ1-5; possibly TRBD1 for D (5 bases). V was cut by 4 bases and J by 0 bases, with 10 bases left in between. The germline V gene has CDR1 MNHNY and CDR2 SVGAGI (reference sequence). There are 15 residues in the CDR3. In DNA form, the CDR3 reads TGTGCCAGCAGTTCCCGGGGGGATAGCAATCAGCCCCAGCATTTT. It is translated as CASSSRGDSNQPQHF.

This clone appeared a single time. The gene calls are TRBV7-8 and TRBJ2-6, with 8 bases that match TRBD1. The germline V gene has CDR1 SGHVS and CDR2 FQNEAQ. Trimming at V came to 6 bases and at J to 4 bases, leaving 11 bases not matched to a gene. CDR3 size: 17 residues. CDR3 bases: TGTGCCAGCAGTCAGACAGGGGCCCCGGTGGGGGCCAACGTCCTGACTTTC. Translated, it gives CASSQTGAPVGANVLTF.

This clone was observed a handful of times. This chain uses TRBV5-8 with TRBJ1-2, with TRBD1 matching 7 bases. The CDR3 is made up of 14 amino acids. The V gene's germline CDR1 is SGHTS and CDR2 YDEGEE. V lost 5 bases, J lost 7 bases, and 11 bases stayed unmatched. The CDR3 protein is CASRKSTGRFGYTF. The CDR3 bases are TGTGCCAGCAGAAAGTCGACAGGGAGGTTTGGCTACACCTTC. Full variable domain (remainder filled in from reference TRBV5-8 and TRBJ1-2): EAGVTQSPTHLIKTRGQQATLRCSPISGHTSVYWYQQALGLGLQFLLWYDEGEERNRGNFPPRFSGRQFPNYSSELNVNALELEDSALYLCASRKSTGRFGYTFGSGTRLTVV.

This clone was observed a handful of times. The chain carries TRBV7-8 and TRBJ2-3; TRBD2 matches 12 bases. The length of the CDR3 is 17 residues. With V trimmed by 3 bases and J by 6 bases, 10 bases remained unmatched. The germline V gene has CDR1 SGHVS and CDR2 FQNEAQ. The CDR3 nucleotides read TGTGCCAGCAGCTTGGGGGCTAGCGGGAGGGCCGGTGATACGCAGTATTTT. Translated, it gives CASSLGASGRAGDTQYF.

The chain employs TRBV7-2 and TRBJ2-7; 9 bases are a match to TRBD1. Per the germline V gene, CDR1 is SGHTA and CDR2 is FQGNSA. The V gene end was trimmed by 2 bases and the J gene end by 2 bases; junction bases not matched to a gene: 4. The CDR3 has 15 residues. The CDR3 sequence is CASSLSGTGTYEQYF. The CDR3 nucleotides are TGTGCCAGCAGCTTAAGCGGGACAGGGACCTACGAGCAGTACTTC.

The V and J genes are TRBV15 and TRBJ1-2; TRBD1 is a possible D gene (6 bases). Deletions cut 1 base from V and 8 bases from J, with 14 bases between. The CDR3 is made up of 14 amino acids. Germline V lookup: CDR1 LNHNV, CDR2 YYDKDF (reference sequence). DNA for the CDR3: TGTGCCACCAGCAGAGTTTCAGGGGCTGGCGGCTACACCTTC. It translates to CATSRVSGAGGYTF. Looking up the rest from reference TRBV15 and TRBJ1-2 gives the full variable domain: DAMVIQNPRYQVTQFGKPVTLSCSQTLNHNVMYWYQQKSSQAPKLLFHYYDKDFNNEADTPDNFQSRRPNTSFCFLDIRSPGLGDTAMYLCATSRVSGAGGYTFGSGTRLTVV.

The rearrangement uses TRBV19 and TRBJ2-2; D uncertain. The CDR3 is 15 amino acids. The germline gives CDR1 LNHDA, CDR2 SQIVND (reference sequence). V was trimmed by 2 bases and J by 5 bases, leaving 12 bases between them. The CDR3 loop reads CASSIIYTGTGELFF. The CDR3 DNA reads as TGTGCCAGTAGTATAATCTATACGGGTACCGGGGAGCTGTTTTTT.

This chain links TRBV27 with TRBJ1-2; the match to TRBD1 covers 8 bases. The ends lost 2 bases at V and 5 bases at J; junction bases unmatched: 1. The germline V gene has CDR1 MNHEY and CDR2 SMNVEV (reference sequence). The CDR3 sequence is 13 residues long. This CDR3 reads CASSLRQGYGYTF. CDR3 nucleotides: TGTGCCAGCAGTTTAAGACAGGGGTATGGCTACACCTTC.

V is TRBV4-3 and J is TRBJ2-3, with TRBD2 identical over 9 bases. V was clipped by 1 base and J by 6 bases; unmatched bases: 5. The V gene's germline CDR1 is LGHNA and CDR2 YSLEER. This CDR3 is built from 15 residues. The CDR3 DNA reads as TGCGCCAGCAGCCAAGCCCTAGCGGGATACGATACGCAGTATTTT. Protein product: CASSQALAGYDTQYF.

This clone was counted a single time. The chain couples TRBV28 to TRBJ2-3; D unresolved. CDR3 length: 15 residues. Germline CDR1 reads MDHEN; CDR2 reads SYDVKM. V gave up 1 base and J gave up 2 bases, with 10 bases separating them. The CDR3 here is CASSLSGSYTDTQYF. The CDR3 bases are TGTGCCAGCAGTTTATCCGGGTCCTACACAGATACGCAGTATTTT.

In its sample, this clone was seen a few times. J is TRBJ1-4 and V is TRBV5-1, with D possibly TRBD1 on 6 matching bases. The CDR3 covers 15 residues. Germline-derived CDR1 and CDR2 are SGHRS and YFSETQ. V dropped 0 bases and J dropped 7 bases, with 13 bases sitting between them. The CDR3 DNA sequence: TGCGCCAGCAGCTTGGCCGACAGGATTAGTGAAAAACTGTTTTTT. This encodes CASSLADRISEKLFF.

V is TRBV4-3 and J is TRBJ2-5, with 9 positions matching TRBD1. Germline V gene data show CDR1 as LGHNA and CDR2 as YSLEER. The trim removed 3 bases at V and 2 bases at J, leaving 4 bases unmatched. The CDR3 consists of 15 residues. The CDR3 region is CASSQGGTGQETQYF. The CDR3 DNA reads TGCGCCAGCAGCCAGGGTGGGACAGGGCAAGAGACCCAGTACTTC.

This clone has only a few counts. The V gene is TRBV7-9, the J gene TRBJ2-5; 10 nucleotides align to TRBD1. The CDR3 covers 16 residues. V was clipped by 2 bases and J by 2 bases; unmatched bases: 5. CDR1 is SEHNR and CDR2 is FQNEAQ in the germline V gene (reference sequence). The CDR3 region has the DNA TGTGCCAGCAGCTTACAGGAGGACAGGGGGCAAGAGACCCAGTACTTC. This sequence encodes CASSLQEDRGQETQYF.

V usage is TRBV7-3 and J usage is TRBJ2-3; 11 bases fit TRBD2. The V gene's germline CDR1 is SGHTA and CDR2 FQGTGA. The CDR3 extends over 15 amino acids. V dropped 5 bases and J dropped 5; count of bases not matched to a gene: 6. The DNA of the CDR3 is TGTGCCAGCAGCGCTAGCGGGAGGCTTGGAGATACGCAGTATTTT. It specifies CASSASGRLGDTQYF. The full variable domain, its missing parts supplied by reference TRBV7-3 and TRBJ2-3, is GAGVSQTPSNKVTEKGKYVELRCDPISGHTALYWYRQSLGQGPEFLIYFQGTGAADDSGLPNDRFFAVRPEGSVSTLKIQRTERGDSAVYLCASSASGRLGDTQYFGPGTRLTVL.